The T cell receptor (beta chain) under discussion was sequenced for a study of cytomegalovirus exposure and HLA in healthy donors. Study background: Within the Caucasian-associated ancestry cluster were around 81% of the 300 to 450 genotyped donors.

PCR employed 60 Vbeta and 13 Jbeta primers. Using immunoSEQ multiplex PCR, the repertoire was profiled, and TCRdb retains in-frame clones only, with some absent. The sample contains about 130,000 clones, around four fifths of which appear only once. CDR1 is SGHNT, CDR2 YYREEE, per germline (reference sequence). V lost 3 bases, J lost 4 bases, and 14 bases lay in between. The CDR3 consists of 15 residues. The sequence was collected from a male donor in good health and CMV-seronegative. Sequencing was carried out using PBMCs. This sequence joins TRBV5-4 and TRBJ2-1, with D perhaps matching TRBD1 (6 bases). The CDR3 sequence is CASSSDRLAYNEQFF. In DNA, the CDR3 is TGTGCCAGCAGCTCCGACAGGTTGGCGTACAATGAGCAGTTCTTC.